The T cell receptor beta chain described here comes from a study of cytomegalovirus exposure and HLA in healthy donors. From the roughly 110-subject validation cohort, which was separate from the approximately 720-subject first cohort, the donors were drawn. Data came from immunoSEQ multiplex PCR; TCRdb stores just in-frame clones and leaves some out. The sample has 140,000 or so clones, about 90% seen once. The study, taken as a whole, reports: The authors enumerated 150 to 200 TCR beta chains as linked to cytomegalovirus.

As regards this clone: The antigen is unknown.

This CDR3 comprises 15 residues. Trimming removed 7 bases from V and 6 bases from J; junction bases left unmatched: 10. Germline V CDR1 and CDR2: MDHEN, SYDVKM. This chain joins TRBV28 and TRBJ2-7; TRBD1 agrees at 12 bases. Input material: PBMCs. The TCR originated in a woman aged 25 to 39 in good health and CMV-seropositive. This CDR3 is CASTLGTGGSSEQYF. CDR3 in DNA: TGTGCCAGCACCCTCGGGACAGGGGGCTCCAGCGAGCAGTACTTC.